This T cell receptor beta chain was sequenced in a study of control samples from healthy donors and cancer patients. Trimming took off 5 bases at V and 1 base at J, with 5 bases between the two ends. Germline CDR1 and CDR2: MNHEY and SMNVEV (reference sequence). This CDR3 contains 12 residues. Some clones are missing from TCRdb's copy, which holds only in-frame ones; the method was immunoSEQ multiplex PCR. Of about 140,000 clones in the sample, 88% are singletons; the top ten hold under 2%. Sequenced sample: blood. The TCR comes from a man aged 18 to 29 in good health. V and J are TRBV27 and TRBJ1-1, with D maybe TRBD1 (5 bases). The CDR3 bases are TGTGCCAGCAGTGGGGGGAACACTGAAGCTTTCTTT. This sequence encodes CASSGGNTEAFF.